This T cell receptor (beta chain) was found in a study of blood T cell repertoires in COVID-19. Per germline, CDR1 SGDLS and CDR2 YYNGEE. The CDR3 runs 14 residues. J lost 6 bases, V lost 4 bases, and 5 bases had no gene match. Libraries were prepared by immunoSEQ multiplex PCR; TCRdb keeps only in-frame clonotypes and omits some of them. The sample contains 390,000 or so clones, almost 90% of which appear only once. The specimen was peripheral blood. This chain joins TRBV9 and TRBJ1-2, with 11 bases that match TRBD1. The sequence derives from a man younger than 35 with active or convalescent COVID-19. The CDR3 bases are TGTGCCAGCAGCCCGAGGACAGGGGGCGATGGCTACACCTTC. This codes for CASSPRTGGDGYTF.